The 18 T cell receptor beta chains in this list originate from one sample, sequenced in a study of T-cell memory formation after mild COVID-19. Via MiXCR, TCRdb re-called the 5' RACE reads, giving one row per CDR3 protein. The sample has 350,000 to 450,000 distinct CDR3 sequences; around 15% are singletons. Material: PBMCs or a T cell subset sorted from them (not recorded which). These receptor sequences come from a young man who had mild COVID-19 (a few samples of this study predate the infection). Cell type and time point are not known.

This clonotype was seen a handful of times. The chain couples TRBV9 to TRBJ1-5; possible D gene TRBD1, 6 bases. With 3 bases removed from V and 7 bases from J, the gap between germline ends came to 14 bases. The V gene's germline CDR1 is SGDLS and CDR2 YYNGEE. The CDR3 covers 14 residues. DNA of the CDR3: TGTGCCAGCAGCGAGCAACAGGGAGGCCAGCCCCAGCATTTT. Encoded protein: CASSEQQGGQPQHF.

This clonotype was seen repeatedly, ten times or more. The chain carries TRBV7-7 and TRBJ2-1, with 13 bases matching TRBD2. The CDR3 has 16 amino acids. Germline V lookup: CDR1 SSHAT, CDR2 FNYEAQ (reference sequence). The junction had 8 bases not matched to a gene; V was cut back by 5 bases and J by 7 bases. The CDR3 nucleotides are TGTGCCAGCAGCGCGGTACTAGCGGGGGGGCCGAATGAGCAGTTCTTC. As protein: CASSAVLAGGPNEQFF.

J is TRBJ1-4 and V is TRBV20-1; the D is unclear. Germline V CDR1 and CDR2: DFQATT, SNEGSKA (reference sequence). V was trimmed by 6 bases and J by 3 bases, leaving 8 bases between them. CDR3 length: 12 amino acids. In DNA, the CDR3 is TGCAGTGCCCGGACCCCTAATGAAAAACTGTTTTTT. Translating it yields CSARTPNEKLFF.

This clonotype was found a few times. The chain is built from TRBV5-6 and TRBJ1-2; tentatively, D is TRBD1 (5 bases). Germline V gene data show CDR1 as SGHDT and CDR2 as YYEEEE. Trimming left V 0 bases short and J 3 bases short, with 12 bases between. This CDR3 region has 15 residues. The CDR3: CASSLGRGGHYGYTF. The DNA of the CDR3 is TGTGCCAGCAGCTTGGGCCGGGGCGGTCACTATGGCTACACCTTC.

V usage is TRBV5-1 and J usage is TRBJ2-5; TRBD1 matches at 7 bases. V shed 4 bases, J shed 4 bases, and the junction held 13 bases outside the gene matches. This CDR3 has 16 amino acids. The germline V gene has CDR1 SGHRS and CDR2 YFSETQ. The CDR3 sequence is CASSPNSQGPGETQYF. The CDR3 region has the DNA TGCGCCAGCAGCCCAAACTCACAGGGGCCGGGAGAGACCCAGTACTTC.

The CDR3 is CASRGGGGLNTEAFF. Written as DNA, the CDR3 is TGCGCCAGCAGGGGGGGAGGGGGTCTGAACACTGAAGCTTTCTTT. The rearrangement uses TRBV5-1 and TRBJ1-1, with a tentative D call TRBD1 (6 bases). V lost 5 bases to trimming and J lost 0 bases, with 14 bases between them. The CDR3 is 15 amino acids. In germline, CDR1 is SGHRS, CDR2 YFSETQ.

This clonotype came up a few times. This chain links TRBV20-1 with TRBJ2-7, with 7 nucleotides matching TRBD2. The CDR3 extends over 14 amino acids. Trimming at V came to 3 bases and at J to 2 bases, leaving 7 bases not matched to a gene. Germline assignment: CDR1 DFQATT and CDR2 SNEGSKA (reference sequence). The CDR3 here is CSARDRLATYEQYF. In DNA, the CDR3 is TGCAGTGCTAGGGACCGACTAGCCACCTACGAGCAGTACTTC.

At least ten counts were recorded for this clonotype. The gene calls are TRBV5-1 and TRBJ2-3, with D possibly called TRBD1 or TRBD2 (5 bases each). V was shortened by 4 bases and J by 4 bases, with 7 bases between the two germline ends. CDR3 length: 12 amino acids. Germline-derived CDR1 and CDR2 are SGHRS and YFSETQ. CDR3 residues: CASSPGPDTQYF. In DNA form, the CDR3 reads TGCGCCAGCAGCCCGGGGCCAGATACGCAGTATTTT.

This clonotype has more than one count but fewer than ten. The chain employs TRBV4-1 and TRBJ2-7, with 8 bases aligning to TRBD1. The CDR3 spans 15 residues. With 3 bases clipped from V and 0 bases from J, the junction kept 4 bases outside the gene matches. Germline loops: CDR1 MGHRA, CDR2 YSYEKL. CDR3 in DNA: TGCGCCAGCAGCCAGCGGACAGGGCCCTCCTACGAGCAGTACTTC. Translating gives CASSQRTGPSYEQYF.

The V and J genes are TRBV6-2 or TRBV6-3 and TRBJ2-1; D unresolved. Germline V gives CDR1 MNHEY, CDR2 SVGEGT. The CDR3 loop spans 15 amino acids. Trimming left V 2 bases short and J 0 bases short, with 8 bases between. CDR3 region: CASSYARFSYNEQFF. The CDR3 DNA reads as TGTGCCAGCAGTTACGCGCGGTTCTCCTACAATGAGCAGTTCTTC.

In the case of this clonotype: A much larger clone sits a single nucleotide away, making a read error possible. This CDR3 is CASSDLGVAGNEQFF. The CDR3, as DNA: TGTGCCAGCAGTGATCTGGGGGTGGCCGGTAATGAGCAGTTCTTC. The V gene is TRBV6-4, the J gene TRBJ2-1; either TRBD1 or TRBD2 may fit D (5 bases each). Germline V gene sequence: CDR1 MRHNA, CDR2 SNTAGT. V was trimmed by 3 bases and J by 7 bases, leaving 16 bases between them. The CDR3 runs to 15 residues.

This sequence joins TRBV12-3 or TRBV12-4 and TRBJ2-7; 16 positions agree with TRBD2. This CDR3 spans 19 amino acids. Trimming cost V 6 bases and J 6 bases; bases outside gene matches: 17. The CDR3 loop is CASRATTGTSGGAYSEQYF. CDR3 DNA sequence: TGTGCCAGCAGGGCTACCACCGGGACTAGCGGGGGGGCCTACTCCGAGCAGTACTTC.

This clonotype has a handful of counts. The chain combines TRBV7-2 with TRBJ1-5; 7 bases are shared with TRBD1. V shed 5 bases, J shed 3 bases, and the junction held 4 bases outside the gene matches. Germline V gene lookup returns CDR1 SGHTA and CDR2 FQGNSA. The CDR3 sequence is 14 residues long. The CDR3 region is CASSEGQPNQPQHF. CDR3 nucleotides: TGTGCCAGCAGCGAGGGACAGCCCAATCAGCCCCAGCATTTT.

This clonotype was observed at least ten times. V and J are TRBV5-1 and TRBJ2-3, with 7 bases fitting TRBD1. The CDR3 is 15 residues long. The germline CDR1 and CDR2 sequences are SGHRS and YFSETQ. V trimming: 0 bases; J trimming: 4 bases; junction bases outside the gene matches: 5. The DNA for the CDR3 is TGCGCCAGCAGCTTGGTAGCCAGGGGGTCAGATACGCAGTATTTT. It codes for CASSLVARGSDTQYF.

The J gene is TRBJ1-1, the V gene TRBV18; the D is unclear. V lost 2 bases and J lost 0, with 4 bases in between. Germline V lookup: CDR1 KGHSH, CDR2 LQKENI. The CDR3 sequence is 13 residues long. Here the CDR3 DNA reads TGTGCCAGCTCACCAGACATGAACACTGAAGCTTTCTTT. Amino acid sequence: CASSPDMNTEAFF. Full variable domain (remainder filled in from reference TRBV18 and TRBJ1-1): NAGVMQNPRHLVRRRGQEARLRCSPMKGHSHVYWYRQLPEEGLKFMVYLQKENIIDESGMPKERFSAEFPKEGPSILRIQQVVRGDSAAYFCASSPDMNTEAFFGQGTRLTVV.

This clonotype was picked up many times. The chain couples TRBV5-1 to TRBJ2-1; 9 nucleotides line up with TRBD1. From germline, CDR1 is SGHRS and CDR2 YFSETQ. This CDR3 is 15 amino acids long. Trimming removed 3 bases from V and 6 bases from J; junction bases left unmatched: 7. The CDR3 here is CASSWGDRVGNEQFF. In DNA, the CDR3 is TGCGCCAGCAGCTGGGGGGACAGGGTAGGCAATGAGCAGTTCTTC.

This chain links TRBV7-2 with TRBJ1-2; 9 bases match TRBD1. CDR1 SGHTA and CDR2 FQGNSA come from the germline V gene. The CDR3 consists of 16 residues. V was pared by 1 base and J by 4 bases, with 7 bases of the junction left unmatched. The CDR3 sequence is CASSLGGQGFAYGYTF. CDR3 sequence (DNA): TGTGCCAGCAGCTTAGGGGGACAGGGCTTTGCCTATGGCTACACCTTC.

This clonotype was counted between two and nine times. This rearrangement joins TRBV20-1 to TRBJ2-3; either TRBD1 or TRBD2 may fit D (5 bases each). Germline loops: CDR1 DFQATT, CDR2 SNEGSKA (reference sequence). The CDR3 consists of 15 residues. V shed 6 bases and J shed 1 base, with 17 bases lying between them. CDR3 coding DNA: TGCAGTGCCCCATCTAGTGGGGGAGGCACAGATACGCAGTATTTT. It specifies CSAPSSGGGTDTQYF.